Included here is one T cell receptor (beta chain) sequence, with context. The entry originates in a study of blood T cell repertoires in COVID-19. Study summary: The origin of the acute and convalescent COVID-19 samples was the United States, Italy and Spain. Sources were T cells, B-cell-depleted T cells, or PBMCs; the material itself was cDNA or gDNA.

Using immunoSEQ multiplex PCR, the repertoire was profiled, and TCRdb retains in-frame clones only, with some absent. The data show roughly 360,000 clones, 70% to 90% seen once. V was clipped by 2 bases and J by 3 bases, with 13 bases between them. The CDR3 has 15 amino acids. The V gene's germline CDR1 is MNHNY and CDR2 SVGAGI (reference sequence). Sample: PBMCs or T cells enriched from blood (not recorded which). The TCR comes from a woman aged 25 to 39 with acute COVID-19. The chain combines TRBV6-6 with TRBJ1-2; no reliable D call. CDR3 coding DNA: TGTGCCAGCAGTTACGGCGGGGAGGGAGACTATGGCTACACCTTC. Translation: CASSYGGEGDYGYTF.